The rows below give T cell receptor beta chains drawn from one sample of a study of T cell responses to AZD1222 COVID-19 vaccine. Assay used: immunoSEQ multiplex PCR; TCRdb lists only in-frame clones, some missing. The table has some 120,000 clones, roughly 89% seen once. The sequencing here drew on peripheral blood, taken on day 0 of AZD1222 vaccination. These receptors were obtained from an adult in good health. The CDR3 runs from the conserved cysteine through the conserved F or W. Part of the rows lack a size; the others show once, few, many or a class for expanded clones.

j_gene | v_gene | abundance | CDR3aa
TRBJ2-1 | TRBV6-5 | NA | CASSYSASGGYNEQFF
TRBJ2-6 | TRBV19 | NA | CASSKAGLQVYSGANVLTF
TRBJ1-2 | TRBV6-5 | NA | CASSPDVSVSYTF
TRBJ2-2 | TRBV11-2 | NA | CASSLENGGTGELFF
TRBJ2-6 | TRBV19 | NA | CASTPSGQGANGANVLTF
TRBJ2-7 | TRBV18 | NA | CASSPAYEQYF
TRBJ2-5 | TRBV7-2 | NA | CASSPGTSGGFQETQYF
TRBJ2-2 | TRBV5-1 | NA | CASSAASGTNTGELFF
TRBJ2-2 | TRBV6-5 | few | CGSTGSLTNTGELFF
TRBJ1-5 | TRBV7-9 | NA | CASSFASDGLSNQPQHF
TRBJ2-1 | TRBV5-6 | NA | CASSLVWLAGDAYNEQFF
TRBJ2-1 | TRBV6-5 | NA | CASSYGLAGANEQFF
TRBJ1-3 | TRBV7-9 | NA | CASSPRTDSGNTIYF
TRBJ2-3 | TRBV4-2 | NA | CASSPQRASTDTQYF
TRBJ1-5 | TRBV19 | NA | CASSIGGEYQPQHF
TRBJ2-3 | TRBV9 | NA | CASSDDTADTQYF
TRBJ2-7 | TRBV5-6 | NA | CASSRRGYEQYF
TRBJ2-3 | TRBV3-1/TRBV3-2 | NA | CASSQALTDTQYF
TRBJ2-7 | TRBV6-5 | once | CASSYSRDAYEQYF
TRBJ1-4 | TRBV15 | NA | CATSRQGVNEKLFF
TRBJ1-1 | TRBV2 | NA | CASSEGGFGEAFF
TRBJ2-3 | TRBV7-9 | NA | CASSLRSVDTQYF
TRBJ2-7 | TRBV2 | NA | CASSGGYEQYF
TRBJ1-6 | TRBV7-9 | NA | CASSLDGYSPLHF
TRBJ1-5 | TRBV7-9 | NA | CASSRQGAGNSNQPQHF
TRBJ1-1 | TRBV7-3 | NA | CASSLWPTGGTNTEAFF
TRBJ2-2 | TRBV2 | NA | CASSRSSAAGELFF
TRBJ2-3 | TRBV7-3 | NA | CASSLTANRADTQYF
TRBJ1-5 | TRBV10-2 | NA | CASSDGGEQPQHF
TRBJ1-1 | TRBV10-3 | NA | CATTLGDLNTEAFF
TRBJ2-2 | TRBV4-2 | NA | CASSPERTGELFF
TRBJ2-3 | TRBV7-2 | NA | CASSFSGTDTQYF
TRBJ2-7 | TRBV10-2 | NA | CASRDYSYEQYF
TRBJ2-7 | TRBV6-2/TRBV6-3 | NA | CASSKDTSSYEQYF
TRBJ2-7 | TRBV27 | NA | CASRVFPMGAARAPYTYEQYF
TRBJ1-5 | TRBV27 | NA | CASTPGQGSLQPQHF
TRBJ2-5 | TRBV12-3/TRBV12-4 | NA | CASSFSQEETQYF